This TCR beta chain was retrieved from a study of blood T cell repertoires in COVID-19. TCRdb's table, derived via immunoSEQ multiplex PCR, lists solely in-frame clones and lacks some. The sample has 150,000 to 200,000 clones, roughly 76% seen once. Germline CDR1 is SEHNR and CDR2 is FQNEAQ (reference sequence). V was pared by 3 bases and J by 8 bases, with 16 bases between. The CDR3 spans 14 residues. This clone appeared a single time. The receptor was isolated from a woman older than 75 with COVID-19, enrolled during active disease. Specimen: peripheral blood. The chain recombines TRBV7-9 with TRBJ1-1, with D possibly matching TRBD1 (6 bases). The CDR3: CASSFPQGWAEAFF. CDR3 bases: TGTGCCAGCAGCTTCCCACAGGGATGGGCCGAAGCTTTCTTT.